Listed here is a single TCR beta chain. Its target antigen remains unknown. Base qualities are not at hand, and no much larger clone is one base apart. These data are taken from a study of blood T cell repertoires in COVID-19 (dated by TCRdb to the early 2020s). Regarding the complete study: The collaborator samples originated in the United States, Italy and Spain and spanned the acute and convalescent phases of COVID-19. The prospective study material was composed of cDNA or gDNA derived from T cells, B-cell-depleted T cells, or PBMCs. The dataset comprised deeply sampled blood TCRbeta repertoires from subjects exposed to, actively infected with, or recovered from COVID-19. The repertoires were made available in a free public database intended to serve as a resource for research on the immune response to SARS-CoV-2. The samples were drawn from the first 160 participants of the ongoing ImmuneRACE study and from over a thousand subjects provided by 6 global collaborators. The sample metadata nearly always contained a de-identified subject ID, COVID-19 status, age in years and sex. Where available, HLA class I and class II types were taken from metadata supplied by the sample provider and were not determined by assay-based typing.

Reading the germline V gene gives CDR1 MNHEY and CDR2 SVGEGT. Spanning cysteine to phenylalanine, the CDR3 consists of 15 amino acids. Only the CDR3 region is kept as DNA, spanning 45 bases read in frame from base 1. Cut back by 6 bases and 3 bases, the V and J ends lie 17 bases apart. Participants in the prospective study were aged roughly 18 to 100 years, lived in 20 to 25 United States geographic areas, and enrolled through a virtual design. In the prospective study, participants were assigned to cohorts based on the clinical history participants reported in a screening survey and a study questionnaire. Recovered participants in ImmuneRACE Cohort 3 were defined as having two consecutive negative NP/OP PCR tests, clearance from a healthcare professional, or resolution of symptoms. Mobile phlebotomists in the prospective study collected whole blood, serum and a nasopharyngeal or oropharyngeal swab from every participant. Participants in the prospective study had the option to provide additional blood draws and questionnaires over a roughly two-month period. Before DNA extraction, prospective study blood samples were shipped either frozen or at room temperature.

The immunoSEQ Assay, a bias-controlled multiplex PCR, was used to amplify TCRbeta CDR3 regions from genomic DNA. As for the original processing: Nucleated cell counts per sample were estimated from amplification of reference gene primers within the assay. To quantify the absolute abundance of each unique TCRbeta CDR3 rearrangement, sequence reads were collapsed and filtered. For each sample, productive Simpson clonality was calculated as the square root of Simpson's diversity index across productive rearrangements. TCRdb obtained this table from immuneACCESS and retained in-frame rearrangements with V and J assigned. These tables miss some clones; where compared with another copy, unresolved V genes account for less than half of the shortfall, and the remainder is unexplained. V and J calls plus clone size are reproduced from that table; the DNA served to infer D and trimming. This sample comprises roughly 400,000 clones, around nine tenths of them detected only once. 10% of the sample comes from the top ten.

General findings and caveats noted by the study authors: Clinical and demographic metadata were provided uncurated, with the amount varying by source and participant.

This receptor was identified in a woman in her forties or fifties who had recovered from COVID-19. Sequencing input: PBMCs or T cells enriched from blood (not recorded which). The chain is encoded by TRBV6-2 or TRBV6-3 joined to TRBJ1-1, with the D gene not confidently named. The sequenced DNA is TGTGCCAGCAGCCTACCCTACGACGGGTACACTGAAGCTTTCTTT. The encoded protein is CASSLPYDGYTEAFF.